The clone carrying this T cell receptor (beta chain) was picked up a small number of times. The antigen is not known. The entry originates in a study of early T cells in non-severe SARS-CoV-2 infection. Study at large: The chains were unpaired, and the sequenced material was bulk RNA from unsorted whole blood.

Whole-study results and caveats: A preference for anti-spike CD8 responses marked VDJdb matching, which missed private and CD4 specificities.

CDR3 length: 14 residues. Germline V gives CDR1 DFQATT, CDR2 SNEGSKA (reference sequence). Trimming shortened V by 4 bases and J by 4 bases, and 16 bases separated the two germline ends. Each cDNA molecule carried a unique molecular identifier. Each CDR3 protein is one row after TCRdb ran MiXCR on the 5' RACE reads. The repertoire holds over 70,000 distinct CDR3 sequences, with 14% as singletons. Sequenced sample: whole blood. The V and J genes are TRBV20-1 and TRBJ2-5, with D possibly TRBD1 on 6 matching bases. The receptor comes from an adult who was a healthcare worker with PCR-confirmed SARS-CoV-2 infection or an uninfected control (not recorded which). DNA for the CDR3: TGCAGTGCTAAAAAGGACAGAGCCTTAGAGACCCAGTACTTC. It is translated as CSAKKDRALETQYF.